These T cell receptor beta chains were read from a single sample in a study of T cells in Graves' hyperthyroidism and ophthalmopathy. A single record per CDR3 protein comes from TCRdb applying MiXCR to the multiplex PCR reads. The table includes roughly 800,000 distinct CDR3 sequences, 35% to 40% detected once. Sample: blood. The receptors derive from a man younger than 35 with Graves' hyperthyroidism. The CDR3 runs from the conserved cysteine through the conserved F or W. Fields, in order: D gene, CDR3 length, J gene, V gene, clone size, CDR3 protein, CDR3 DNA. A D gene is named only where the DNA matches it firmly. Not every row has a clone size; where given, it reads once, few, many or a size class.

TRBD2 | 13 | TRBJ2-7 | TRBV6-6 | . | CAIWTSGTYEQYF | TGTGCCATCTGGACTAGCGGAACCTACGAGCAGTACTTC
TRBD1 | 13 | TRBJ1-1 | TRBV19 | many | CASSYRGGLEAFF | TGTGCCAGTAGTTACAGGGGAGGGCTTGAAGCTTTCTTT
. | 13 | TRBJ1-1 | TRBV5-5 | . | CASSQPDRNEAFF | TGTGCCAGCAGTCAACCGGACAGAAACGAAGCTTTCTTT
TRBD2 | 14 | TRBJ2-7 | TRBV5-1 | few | CASSFRDYGAEQYF | TGCGCCAGCAGCTTCCGGGACTACGGGGCCGAGCAGTACTTC
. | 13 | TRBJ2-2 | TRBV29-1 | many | CSVVEGAIGELFF | TGCAGCGTTGTGGAGGGGGCGATCGGGGAGCTGTTTTTT
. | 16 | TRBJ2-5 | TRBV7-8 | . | CASSARVKSGEETQYF | TGTGCCAGCAGTGCTAGAGTTAAGTCGGGGGAAGAGACCCAGTACTTC
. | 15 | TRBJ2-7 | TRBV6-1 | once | CASSGTGFSSYEQYF | TGTGCCAGCAGTGGTACAGGTTTTAGCTCCTACGAGCAGTACTTC
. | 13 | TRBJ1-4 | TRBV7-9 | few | CASSQWDNEKLFF | TGTGCCAGCAGCCAGTGGGATAATGAAAAACTGTTTTTT
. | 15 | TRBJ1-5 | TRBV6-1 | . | CASSAHSNSNQPQHF | TGTGCCAGCAGTGCACACTCCAATAGCAATCAGCCCCAGCATTTT
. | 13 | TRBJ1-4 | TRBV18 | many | CASSPTLNEKLFF | TGTGCCAGCTCACCGACACTTAATGAAAAACTGTTTTTT
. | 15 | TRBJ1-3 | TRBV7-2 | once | CASASSAGYGNTIYF | TGTGCCAGCGCTTCCTCAGCGGGATATGGAAACACCATATATTTT
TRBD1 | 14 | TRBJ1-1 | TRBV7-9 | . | CASSLGDRRNEAFF | TGTGCCAGCAGCCTCGGGGACAGGAGGAATGAAGCTTTCTTT
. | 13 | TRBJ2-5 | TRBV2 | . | CASVLDSGETQYF | TGTGCCAGCGTTCTCGACAGCGGGGAGACCCAGTACTTC
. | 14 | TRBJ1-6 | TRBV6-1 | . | CASSYDGGWSPLHF | TGTGCCAGCAGTTACGATGGGGGCTGGTCACCCCTCCACTTT
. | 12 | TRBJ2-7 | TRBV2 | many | CASSQDNYEQYF | TGTGCCAGCAGCCAAGACAACTACGAGCAGTACTTC
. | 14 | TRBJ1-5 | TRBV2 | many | CASKGGNSNQPQHF | TGTGCCAGCAAAGGAGGGAATAGCAATCAGCCCCAGCATTTT
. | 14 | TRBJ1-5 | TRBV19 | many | CASNEGMSNQPQHF | TGTGCCAGTAACGAGGGGATGAGCAATCAGCCCCAGCATTTT
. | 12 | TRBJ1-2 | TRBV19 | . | CASSRGGRGYTF | TGTGCCAGTAGTAGAGGGGGGAGAGGCTACACCTTC
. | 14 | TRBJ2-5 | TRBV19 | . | CASSIGQYQETQYF | TGTGCCAGTAGTATAGGACAGTACCAAGAGACCCAGTACTTC
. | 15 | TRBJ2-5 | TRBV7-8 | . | CASSFSGQTQETQYF | TGTGCCAGCAGTTTCTCTGGACAGACACAAGAGACCCAGTACTTC
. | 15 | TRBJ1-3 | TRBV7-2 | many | CASSSRAGEGNTIYF | TGTGCCAGCAGCTCCCGGGCAGGGGAAGGAAACACCATATATTTT
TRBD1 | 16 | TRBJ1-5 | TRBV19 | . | CASSPTDRVRFQPQHF | TGTGCCAGTAGCCCGACTGACAGGGTTCGCTTCCAGCCCCAGCATTTT
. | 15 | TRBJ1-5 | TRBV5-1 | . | CASSLSSGPNQPQHF | TGCGCCAGCAGCTTAAGTTCGGGTCCCAATCAGCCCCAGCATTTT
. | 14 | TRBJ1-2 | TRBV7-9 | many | CASSPGTDFYGYTF | TGTGCCAGCAGTCCCGGGACTGACTTTTATGGCTACACCTTC
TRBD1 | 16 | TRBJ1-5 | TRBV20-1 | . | CSARDRIGGGNQPQHF | TGCAGTGCTAGAGATCGGATAGGGGGCGGCAATCAGCCCCAGCATTTT
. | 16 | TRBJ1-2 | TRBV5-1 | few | CASSLSRDGGDYGYTF | TGCGCCAGCAGCCTTTCCCGGGACGGAGGAGACTATGGCTACACCTTC
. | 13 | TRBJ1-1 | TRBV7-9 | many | CASSLKVGTEAFF | TGTGCCAGCAGCCTCAAAGTAGGCACTGAAGCTTTCTTT
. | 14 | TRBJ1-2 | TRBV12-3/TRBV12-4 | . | CASSLKGGGAGYTF | TGTGCCAGCAGTTTAAAGGGCGGGGGTGCTGGCTACACCTTC
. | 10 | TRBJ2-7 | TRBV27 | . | CASSWVEQYF | TGTGCCAGCAGTTGGGTAGAGCAGTACTTC